The 23 T cell receptor beta chains reported below all come from one sample, sequenced in a study of human T cells and chemical hapten exposure. TCRdb re-called the RACE reads through MiXCR, storing one row per CDR3 protein. The sample carries roughly 81,000 distinct CDR3 sequences, approximately 9% recorded once. Documented time point: pre-sensitization, week 0. The treatment here: therapeutic diphenylcyclopropenone sensitization with weekly scalp DPC. The sequencing used whole blood, collected in connection with sensitization to the hapten diphenylcyclopropenone (DPC). These receptors all stem from a middle-aged man with alopecia areata. Some clones in this sample may be carry-over from other donors' samples.

This clonotype was seen more than once but under ten times. This sequence joins TRBV19 and TRBJ1-1; maybe TRBD1 (6 bases). There are 13 residues in the CDR3. V was pared by 3 bases and J by 6 bases, with 11 bases between. Germline CDR1 is LNHDA and CDR2 is SQIVND (reference sequence). The CDR3 coding sequence is TGTGCCAGTAGTATTGGGGGGGCTGCTGAAGCTTTCTTT. Translation gives CASSIGGAAEAFF.

The chain combines TRBV2 with TRBJ2-3, with D uncertain. The V end was cut by 4 bases, the J end by 7 bases, with 6 bases between. The CDR3 extends over 11 amino acids. Germline CDR1 and CDR2: SNHLY and FYNNEI. CDR3 sequence: CASSGLNTQYF. CDR3 in DNA: TGTGCCAGCAGTGGTTTAAATACGCAGTATTTT.

In its sample, this clonotype was seen many times. The chain has TRBV4-1 and TRBJ1-3; D gene ambiguous. There are 15 residues in the CDR3. Per the germline V gene, CDR1 is MGHRA and CDR2 is YSYEKL. V was trimmed by 4 bases and J by 2 bases, leaving 12 bases between them. The CDR3 DNA reads as TGCGCCAGCAGCCCCACAGCACAAGCTGGAAACACCATATATTTT. Translation: CASSPTAQAGNTIYF.

This clonotype was observed a few times. This chain joins TRBV24-1 and TRBJ2-2, with 7 bases identical to TRBD1. Losses at the gene ends were 1 base for V and 4 bases for J; bases not matched to a gene: 5. This CDR3 has 16 residues. Germline CDR1 reads KGHDR; CDR2 reads SFDVKD. The DNA of the CDR3 is TGTGCCACCAGTGATTTTGAGGGGGCCGGCACCGGGGAGCTGTTTTTT. Protein product: CATSDFEGAGTGELFF.

This clonotype was seen at least ten times. The rearrangement joins TRBV19 to TRBJ2-3; D possibly matches TRBD1 or TRBD2 (5 bases each). CDR3 length equals 16 residues. Deletions cut 7 bases from V and 8 bases from J, with 25 bases between. From germline, CDR1 is LNHDA and CDR2 SQIVND (reference sequence). The CDR3 sequence is CASKVVGRNIVGTQYF. CDR3 nucleotides: TGTGCCAGTAAAGTCGTGGGACGGAACATTGTCGGTACGCAGTATTTT.

This clonotype was recorded many times. The chain has TRBV6-2 or TRBV6-3 and TRBJ1-1; weak D call: TRBD1 (5 bases). V dropped 4 bases and J dropped 4 bases, with 13 bases sitting between them. CDR1 is MNHEY, CDR2 SVGEGT, per germline. This CDR3 has 14 residues. CDR3 sequence (DNA): TGTGCCAGCAGTTGGTACAGGAAAGGCACTGAAGCTTTCTTT. Protein sequence: CASSWYRKGTEAFF.

V is TRBV14 and J is TRBJ2-1, with D perhaps TRBD1 or TRBD2 (5 bases each). Per germline, CDR1 SGHDN and CDR2 FVKESK. The CDR3 totals 12 residues. V dropped 0 bases and J dropped 16 bases, with 13 bases sitting between them. The CDR3 coding sequence is TGTGCCAGCAGCCAAGATCCGGGGCTGCGATTCTTC. It is translated as CASSQDPGLRFF.

There are a few counts of this clonotype. The V gene is TRBV5-4, the J gene TRBJ2-5, with D perhaps matching TRBD2 (7 bases). CDR1 and CDR2 (germline): SGHNT, YYREEE (reference sequence). This CDR3 contains 16 residues. V dropped 3 bases and J dropped 5 bases, with 20 bases sitting between them. CDR3 nucleotide sequence: TGTGCCAGCAGCTCCGGTTTCGGGGGGCAATTGGAGACCCAGTACTTC. It codes for CASSSGFGGQLETQYF.

This clonotype was seen at least ten times. This rearrangement joins TRBV7-9 to TRBJ2-1; D unclear. V was pared by 1 base and J by 1 base, with 8 bases between. The CDR3 is made up of 15 amino acids. Per germline, CDR1 SEHNR and CDR2 FQNEAQ (reference sequence). The CDR3, as DNA: TGTGCCAGCAGCTTAGTTCGGGTATCCTACAATGAGCAGTTCTTC. Translation: CASSLVRVSYNEQFF.

This clonotype has only a few counts. The rearrangement links TRBV6-2 or TRBV6-3 to TRBJ1-6; D might be TRBD1 (6 bases). V was cut by 0 bases and J by 8 bases, with 23 bases left in between. Germline CDR1 reads MNHEY; CDR2 reads SVGEGT. The CDR3 runs 19 residues. This CDR3 reads CASSYSKDVDRLYYSPLHF. CDR3 bases: TGTGCCAGCAGTTACTCGAAGGATGTCGACAGGTTATACTATTCACCCCTCCACTTT.

This clonotype has more than one count but fewer than ten. The V call is TRBV29-1, the J call TRBJ2-4; tentatively, D is TRBD2 (5 bases). Germline CDR1 SQVTM, CDR2 ANQGSEA. This CDR3 comprises 11 residues. Trimming pared 5 bases from V and 7 bases from J, leaving 9 bases between. The CDR3 region has the DNA TGCAGCGTTAGGACTGGGAACATTCAGTACTTC. Amino acid sequence: CSVRTGNIQYF.

This clonotype was found many times. The V and J genes are TRBV6-2 or TRBV6-3 and TRBJ2-5; 10 bases map to TRBD2. From germline, CDR1 is MNHEY and CDR2 SVGEGT. Trimming removed 10 bases from V and 4 bases from J; junction bases left unmatched: 6. The length of the CDR3 is 13 residues. The CDR3 sequence: CATGLAEGETQYF. The CDR3 nucleotides read TGTGCCACCGGACTAGCGGAGGGAGAGACCCAGTACTTC.

This clonotype has a handful of counts. The CDR3 loop reads CASSYGFREGYNEQFF. The CDR3 DNA reads TGTGCCAGCAGTTACGGTTTCAGGGAGGGATACAATGAGCAGTTCTTC. The chain combines TRBV6-5 with TRBJ2-1, with 7 bases lining up with TRBD2. The CDR3 runs to 16 residues. Trimming took 2 bases from V and 4 from J; bases not matched to a gene: 8. Germline values: CDR1 MNHEY, CDR2 SVGAGI.

The chain has TRBV14 and TRBJ2-5; D not resolved. The CDR3 consists of 14 residues. V shed 5 bases and J shed 5 bases, with 15 bases lying between them. The V gene's germline CDR1 is SGHDN and CDR2 FVKESK. The CDR3 DNA reads as TGTGCCAGCAGCTTCCGACTGATCGGGGAGACCCAGTACTTC. This gives the protein CASSFRLIGETQYF.

This clonotype turned up a few times. This rearrangement joins TRBV28 to TRBJ2-3; D is uncertain. The CDR3 is 13 residues long. The V and J ends lost 7 bases and 5 bases respectively, with 13 bases between them. Germline V gene data show CDR1 as MDHEN and CDR2 as SYDVKM. For the CDR3, the DNA is TGTGCCAGCACCATACCGCCGGTAGATACGCAGTATTTT. This encodes CASTIPPVDTQYF.

There are a few counts of this clonotype. This rearrangement joins TRBV10-3 to TRBJ1-1, with 8 bases matching TRBD1. The J segment lost 2 bases and the V segment lost 8 bases, leaving 13 bases of the junction unmatched. The germline V gene encodes CDR1 ENHRY and CDR2 SYGVKD. The CDR3 has 16 residues. The CDR3 DNA is TGTGCCATCCAAGACTTTCCGCAGGGGGCCAACACTGAAGCTTTCTTT. It codes for CAIQDFPQGANTEAFF.

The chain recombines TRBV15 with TRBJ2-3, with 11 nucleotides matching TRBD1. The CDR3 sequence is 17 residues long. CDR1 LNHNV and CDR2 YYDKDF come from the germline V gene (reference sequence). The V gene end was trimmed by 0 bases and the J gene end by 0 bases; junction bases not matched to a gene: 2. The CDR3: CATSRDGQGASTDTQYF. The CDR3 coding sequence is TGTGCCACCAGCAGAGATGGACAGGGGGCGAGCACAGATACGCAGTATTTT.

This clonotype turned up a few times. The chain combines TRBV28 with TRBJ2-7, with a possible D match to TRBD2 (6 bases). CDR1 MDHEN and CDR2 SYDVKM come from the germline V gene. Trimming left V 4 bases short and J 5 bases short, with 15 bases between. The CDR3 runs to 14 residues. The CDR3 region is CASSSPARGNEQYV. The CDR3 DNA reads as TGTGCCAGCAGTTCCCCGGCTCGGGGGAACGAGCAGTACGTC.

This clonotype was recorded at least ten times. The V and J genes are TRBV7-2 and TRBJ1-1; D is perhaps TRBD1 (5 bases). The CDR3 is made up of 13 amino acids. V was pared by 5 bases and J by 11 bases, with 18 bases between. In germline, CDR1 is SGHTA, CDR2 FQGNSA. The CDR3 region has the DNA TGTGCCAGCAGCCCAGGGACCCATCGGAATGCTTTCTTT. It specifies CASSPGTHRNAFF.

This clonotype was picked up a small number of times. J is TRBJ2-4 and V is TRBV30, with 9 bases fitting TRBD1. J lost 7 bases, V lost 4 bases, and 8 bases had no gene match. The CDR3 spans 14 residues. The V gene's germline CDR1 is GTSNPN and CDR2 SVGIG (reference sequence). The CDR3 region is CAWNAGTGRNIQYF. The CDR3 DNA sequence: TGTGCCTGGAATGCAGGGACAGGGAGGAACATTCAGTACTTC.

This clonotype appeared a few times. The V call is TRBV13, the J call TRBJ2-1, with 8 bases identical to TRBD1. Germline CDR1 and CDR2: PRHDT and FYEKMQ (reference sequence). The CDR3 spans 16 residues. V was clipped by 2 bases and J by 4 bases; unmatched bases: 7. The CDR3 spells CASSLIQGGLYNEQFF. The CDR3, as DNA: TGTGCCAGCAGCTTAATACAGGGGGGTTTATACAATGAGCAGTTCTTC.

The sample holds many counts of this clonotype. The CDR3 region is CASSYHGRNTEAFF. The DNA of the CDR3 is TGTGCCAGCAGTTACCACGGCAGAAACACTGAAGCTTTCTTT. The genes are TRBV12-3 or TRBV12-4 and TRBJ1-1; no clear D gene. The CDR3 length is 14 residues. V was pared by 4 bases and J by 2 bases, with 11 bases between.

The table lists this clonotype with a few counts. CDR3 DNA: TGTGCCAGCAGACTATCCGGGACAGGGGGCGGCTACACCTTC. It is translated as CASRLSGTGGGYTF. This chain joins TRBV6-2 or TRBV6-3 and TRBJ1-2; 12 bases align to TRBD1. The CDR3 runs 14 residues. V shed 6 bases and J 8 bases; nucleotides not matched to a gene: 7. Germline V gene data show CDR1 as MNHEY and CDR2 as SVGEGT.